The rows below give T cell receptor beta chains drawn from one sample of a study of blood T cell repertoires in COVID-19. The assay was immunoSEQ multiplex PCR, and TCRdb's table has in-frame clones only and misses some. The sample gives under 300,000 clones, over 70% of which show up once; around 6% is in the top ten. Specimen: peripheral blood. Receptors were obtained from a man aged 80 or over with acute or convalescent COVID-19. Both conserved end residues are part of each CDR3. Fields, in order: D gene, V gene, J gene, clone size, CDR3 protein, CDR3 DNA. A D gene is named only where the DNA matches it firmly. Not every row has a clone size; where given, it reads once, few, many or a size class.

D: TRBD1; V: TRBV3-1/TRBV3-2; J: TRBJ2-1; size: once; CDR3: CASSQEGGGEQFF; DNA: TGTGCCAGCAGCCAAGAAGGGGGCGGCGAGCAGTTCTTC
D: -; V: TRBV5-1; J: TRBJ2-3; size: once; CDR3: CASSTGLHTTDTQYF; DNA: TGCGCCAGCAGCACGGGACTTCACACGACAGATACGCAGTATTTT
D: -; V: TRBV19; J: TRBJ2-1; size: -; CDR3: CASSISASSYNEQFF; DNA: TGTGCCAGTAGTATTTCGGCTAGCTCCTACAATGAGCAGTTCTTC
D: TRBD2; V: TRBV7-2; J: TRBJ2-2; size: -; CDR3: CASRILTSFSQGELFF; DNA: TGTGCCAGCAGGATCCTGACTAGCTTCTCCCAGGGGGAGCTGTTTTTT
D: -; V: TRBV27; J: TRBJ1-1; size: -; CDR3: CASRLQVNTEAFF; DNA: TGTGCCAGCAGACTACAGGTAAACACTGAAGCTTTCTTT
D: TRBD1; V: TRBV27; J: TRBJ2-3; size: -; CDR3: CASSAPLPGQGTQYF; DNA: TGTGCCAGCAGTGCTCCCCTGCCGGGACAGGGTACGCAGTATTTT
D: TRBD1; V: TRBV5-1; J: TRBJ2-7; size: -; CDR3: CASVPGPTGDGEQYF; DNA: TGCGCCAGCGTTCCTGGCCCTACAGGGGACGGCGAGCAGTACTTC
D: -; V: TRBV28; J: TRBJ1-6; size: -; CDR3: CASRRGPLIGSPLHF; DNA: TGTGCCAGCCGAAGGGGCCCCCTAATAGGTTCACCCCTCCACTTT
D: TRBD1; V: TRBV2; J: TRBJ1-5; size: -; CDR3: CASSERQGVQPQHF; DNA: TGTGCCAGCAGTGAAAGACAGGGGGTACAGCCCCAGCATTTT
D: TRBD2; V: TRBV7-3; J: TRBJ2-5; size: -; CDR3: CASSLGGLYGETQYF; DNA: TGTGCCAGCAGCTTGGGAGGGTTGTATGGAGAGACCCAGTACTTC
D: TRBD2; V: TRBV5-4; J: TRBJ2-7; size: -; CDR3: CASSLGTSGISYEQYF; DNA: TGTGCCAGCAGCTTGGGGACTAGCGGGATCTCCTACGAGCAGTACTTC
D: TRBD1; V: TRBV5-1; J: TRBJ2-2; size: -; CDR3: CASSPDRGPTGELFF; DNA: TGCGCCAGCAGCCCCGACAGGGGGCCCACCGGGGAGCTGTTTTTT
D: TRBD1; V: TRBV5-3; J: TRBJ1-5; size: few; CDR3: CARGSRTGDNQPQHF; DNA: TGTGCCAGGGGGAGTCGGACAGGGGATAATCAGCCCCAGCATTTT
D: -; V: TRBV5-1; J: TRBJ1-1; size: -; CDR3: CASSAGVTEAFF; DNA: TGCGCCAGCAGCGCAGGGGTCACTGAAGCTTTCTTT
D: TRBD1; V: TRBV19; J: TRBJ2-2; size: -; CDR3: CASSPGTGSTGELFF; DNA: TGTGCCAGTAGTCCCGGGACAGGGAGTACCGGGGAGCTGTTTTTT
D: TRBD2; V: TRBV5-1; J: TRBJ2-5; size: -; CDR3: CASSLAGGSAETQYF; DNA: TGCGCCAGCAGCTTGGCTGGCGGGAGCGCAGAGACCCAGTACTTC
D: TRBD1; V: TRBV5-1; J: TRBJ2-5; size: -; CDR3: CASSLGRGSGETQYF; DNA: TGCGCCAGCAGCTTGGGCAGGGGGAGTGGGGAGACCCAGTACTTC
D: TRBD2; V: TRBV6-5; J: TRBJ2-3; size: -; CDR3: CASSYGASGGGEQYF; DNA: TGTGCCAGCAGTTACGGGGCTAGCGGGGGCGGGGAGCAGTATTTT
D: -; V: TRBV28; J: TRBJ2-7; size: -; CDR3: CASSEWAREQYF; DNA: TGTGCCAGCAGTGAGTGGGCGAGAGAGCAGTACTTC
D: TRBD2; V: TRBV5-1; J: TRBJ2-2; size: -; CDR3: CASSSTGTSLHGELFF; DNA: TGCGCCAGCAGCTCCACCGGGACTAGCCTGCACGGGGAGCTGTTTTTT
D: -; V: TRBV28; J: TRBJ2-3; size: -; CDR3: CASSFATSTDTQYF; DNA: TGTGCCAGCAGTTTTGCGACTAGCACAGATACGCAGTATTTT
D: -; V: TRBV4-1; J: TRBJ2-3; size: -; CDR3: CASTSAGADTQYF; DNA: TGCGCCAGCACTTCGGCCGGAGCAGATACGCAGTATTTT
D: -; V: TRBV7-3; J: TRBJ2-1; size: -; CDR3: CASSPGRAEQFF; DNA: TGTGCCAGCAGCCCAGGCCGTGCTGAGCAGTTCTTC
D: TRBD1; V: TRBV6-5; J: TRBJ1-1; size: once; CDR3: CASSYTGGPRGAFF; DNA: TGTGCCAGCAGTTATACAGGGGGCCCAAGGGGGGCTTTCTTT
D: TRBD2; V: TRBV7-2; J: TRBJ2-7; size: -; CDR3: CASSVAGGPYEQYF; DNA: TGTGCCAGCAGCGTAGCGGGGGGGCCCTACGAGCAGTACTTC
D: TRBD1; V: TRBV5-1; J: TRBJ1-2; size: -; CDR3: CASSFGAAGGNYGYTF; DNA: TGCGCCAGCAGCTTTGGGGCAGCAGGGGGTAACTATGGCTACACCTTC
D: -; V: TRBV3-1/TRBV3-2; J: TRBJ2-1; size: -; CDR3: CASSQYGNEQFF; DNA: TGTGCCAGCAGCCAATACGGCAATGAGCAGTTCTTC
D: -; V: TRBV10-3; J: TRBJ1-2; size: -; CDR3: CAITGGGQTNYGYTF; DNA: TGTGCCATCACGGGCGGGGGGCAAACTAACTATGGCTACACCTTC
D: -; V: TRBV28; J: TRBJ1-2; size: -; CDR3: CASSYPRGRSYGYTF; DNA: TGTGCCAGCAGTTACCCGCGGGGGCGCTCCTATGGCTACACCTTC
D: TRBD1; V: TRBV20-1; J: TRBJ2-5; size: few; CDR3: CSASRDRGRETQYF; DNA: TGCAGTGCTAGTCGGGACAGGGGGAGAGAGACCCAGTACTTC
D: TRBD2; V: TRBV19; J: TRBJ2-1; size: -; CDR3: CASSIDSLLAGDNNEQFF; DNA: TGTGCCAGTAGTATAGATTCCCTACTAGCGGGGGATAACAATGAGCAGTTCTTC
D: TRBD1; V: TRBV5-4; J: TRBJ2-7; size: once; CDR3: CASSSRQGGSYEQYF; DNA: TGTGCCAGCAGCAGCCGACAGGGCGGGTCCTACGAGCAGTACTTC
D: TRBD1; V: TRBV7-8; J: TRBJ1-2; size: -; CDR3: CASSPTAGQGGYGYTF; DNA: TGTGCCAGCAGTCCAACGGCCGGACAGGGAGGCTATGGCTACACCTTC
D: -; V: TRBV18; J: TRBJ2-5; size: -; CDR3: CASSPLAAQETQYF; DNA: TGTGCCAGCTCACCACTAGCGGCTCAAGAGACCCAGTACTTC
D: TRBD2; V: TRBV15; J: TRBJ2-7; size: -; CDR3: CATSREASGRSSSYEQYF; DNA: TGTGCCACCAGCAGAGAGGCTAGCGGGAGATCAAGCTCCTACGAGCAGTACTTC
D: TRBD1; V: TRBV5-5; J: TRBJ2-7; size: -; CDR3: CASSLGTAPPYEQYF; DNA: TGTGCCAGCAGCCTAGGGACAGCCCCTCCCTACGAGCAGTACTTC
D: -; V: TRBV3-1/TRBV3-2; J: TRBJ1-1; size: -; CDR3: CASSPLGKRGEAFF; DNA: TGTGCCAGCAGCCCATTAGGGAAGCGGGGGGAAGCTTTCTTT
D: -; V: TRBV21-1; J: TRBJ1-2; size: -; CDR3: CASSNGRPRLDNYGYTF; DNA: TGTGCCAGCAGCAACGGTCGTCCGCGTCTTGATAACTATGGCTACACCTTC
D: -; V: TRBV5-1; J: TRBJ2-7; size: -; CDR3: CASSLGQVAGGQYF; DNA: TGCGCCAGCAGCTTAGGACAGGTGGCCGGGGGGCAGTACTTC
D: -; V: TRBV9; J: TRBJ2-5; size: -; CDR3: CASSVGGTELETQYF; DNA: TGTGCCAGCAGCGTAGGGGGGACTGAGTTAGAGACCCAGTACTTC
D: -; V: TRBV6-1; J: TRBJ2-1; size: -; CDR3: CASSEAVGLGEQFF; DNA: TGTGCCAGCAGTGAAGCGGTGGGACTCGGAGAGCAGTTCTTC
D: -; V: TRBV5-1; J: TRBJ2-3; size: -; CDR3: CASSVPLTEGTDTQYF; DNA: TGCGCCAGCAGCGTACCGCTAACGGAGGGCACAGATACGCAGTATTTT